The T cell receptor beta chain described here comes from a study of cytomegalovirus exposure and HLA in healthy donors (TCRdb year 2017). With regard to the full study: In an earlier analysis of approximately 500 of the donors, approximately 300 Gb of sequence data and some 100 million unique TCR beta sequences from approximately 180 million T cells were reported. In a later analysis, previously published TCR beta repertoires from some 640 donors were re-analyzed and high-resolution HLA genotyping was added so that TCR occurrence patterns could be studied. To decide whether each TCR beta V gene segment behaved as functional or pseudogenic, an earlier analysis of approximately 620 of the donors relied on high-throughput TCR beta sequencing. Of the 300 to 500 genotyped donors, 65% to 90% were placed in the genetic ancestry cluster associated with self-reported Caucasian donors. Typing coverage varied by locus: about 629-640 donors for A, B, C, DRB1 and DQB1; approximately 520 for DQA1; more than 600 for DPA1; more than 450 for DPB1. Among about 410 genotyped donors of the cohort, an average of approximately 200,000 unique TCR beta nucleotide sequences was sequenced per donor, of which about 19% were non-productive. A separate validation cohort of roughly 120 different subjects was used in addition to the roughly 670-subject first cohort. Class I and class II HLA loci were covered by the typing at four-digit resolution. Rather than drawing on any new phenotypic data, the later analysis identified candidate immune exposures from TCR beta sequences and the way those sequences occurred across donors. An early release covering about 600 HLA-typed donors comprised approximately 290 gigabases of sequencing data and around 85 million unique TCR sequences. Every repertoire in the discovery cohort had been generated on one and the same sequencing platform. The study used immunosequencing to profile the T cell repertoires of 666 subjects and linked those repertoires to cytomegalovirus serostatus. Roughly five DR-DQ haplotypes were treated as single units for association and clustering because of strong linkage in the cohort. The study aimed to test whether cataloging public T cell receptors could reveal signatures of past pathogen exposure. To predict cytomegalovirus infection status, the study brought together high-throughput TCR immunosequencing, statistical association of individual TCRs with disease status, and machine learning. Donor age, sex, ethnicity and CMV serostatus were collected together with the repertoire data. In a later genetic analysis, genome-wide SNP genotypes for about 55% of the 666 donors were used, and that subset was treated as a discovery cohort.

The cohort was made up of around 720 healthy bone marrow donors. At the time of sampling, every cohort member was nominally healthy, though immune exposures that went unrecorded were likely present. The donor was CMV seropositive and belonged to the group of more than 250 seropositive cohort members. Every donor gave a peripheral blood sample, and the peripheral blood mononuclear cells from that sample were used for TCR beta sequencing. Genomic DNA extraction from the blood cell samples was performed with the Qiagen DNeasy Blood Extraction Kit. The library was produced with the immunoSEQ multiplex PCR assay. For the multiplex PCR, a mixture combining 60 forward primers for TCR Vbeta segments and 13 reverse primers for TCR Jbeta segments was used. A multiplex PCR assay on genomic DNA amplified the CDR3 region of rearranged TCR beta genes. The Illumina HiSeq System was used to sequence the amplified TCR beta libraries as 87-base-pair reads. Per the source publication's procedure: Across the roughly 600 repertoires, a later analysis counted 60 million to 90 million unique TCR beta chains, 9 million to 14 million of which were shared by at least two donors. Raw reads were error-corrected and collapsed into unique sequences with a nearest-neighbor algorithm that merged closely related sequences to remove PCR and sequencing errors. Alignment of CDR3 sequences to IMGT reference sequences was used to assign V, D and J gene segments. For a sequence to be retained, a match of at least six nucleotides was required to both a V gene segment and a J gene segment. A rearrangement counted as productive if the CDR3 had no stop codons and remained in frame with V and J, and every other rearrangement counted as non-productive. Following IMGT convention, CDR3 was defined as the stretch from the second conserved V-encoded cysteine to the conserved J-encoded phenylalanine. In an earlier analysis of roughly 610 of the donors, sequences lacking an unambiguous match to a single V gene segment were excluded. In an earlier analysis of 587 of the donors, V segments were called functional above 56.7% productive rearrangements and were called segregating when the between-donor standard deviation exceeded 5%. A statistical classification framework was built to diagnose cytomegalovirus status from the catalog of TCR beta chain sequences. V and J gene assignment, in a later analysis, came from comparing TCR nucleotide sequences with IMGT/GENE-DB human TR gene sequences. A later analysis assigned CDR3 sequences and most-parsimonious VDJ recombination scenarios with the TCRdist pipeline. A later analysis defined each TCR beta chain by its CDR3 amino acid sequence plus V-gene family, and excluded reads lacking a unique V-gene family. In a later analysis, fewer than 650 highly shared, low-generation-probability nucleotide sequences were removed to address suspected cross-contamination and a sequencing artifact. For each public chain, a later analysis derived a clonal expansion index from normalized ranks of inferred template counts within each repertoire. In a later analysis, generation probabilities were computed using a VDJ recombination model fitted to out-of-frame rearrangements, and the results were checked against IGoR. In a later analysis, TCR-TCR, TCR-HLA and TCR-CMV co-occurrence was scored with hypergeometric tests, and a repertoire-size bias correction was applied to TCR pairs. A later analysis estimated false discovery rates by permuting HLA or CMV assignments 20 times. In a later analysis, co-occurring TCRs were grouped with DBSCAN, and TCRdist sequence similarity was added when clustering was performed within HLA-allele-positive subsets. Repertoires with fewer than 30,000 or more than 120,000 public chains were left out of co-occurrence clustering, as were five repertoires with anomalous nucleotide sharing. The immuneACCESS repertoire file appears here via TCRdb, limited to in-frame rearrangements. These files lack a portion of the clones; in checked studies, under half of the deficit traces to unresolved V genes, and the cause of the others is not known. V, J and clone size are those of that table, while D and trimming were read from the DNA. In this sample the table shows roughly 200,000 clones, roughly a tenth of which occur a single time. 1% to 1.5% of the sample is held by the ten biggest clonotypes.

On the study overall, not on this receptor specifically: A later analysis associated about 16,000 TCR beta sequences with specific HLA alleles at a false discovery rate of 0.05. Most TCR sequences were observed very rarely across donors, whereas some public TCRs were present in many individuals. Compared with equally common non-associated chains, HLA-associated TCR beta chains in a later analysis were more clonally expanded and had lower generation probabilities. Linkage disequilibrium might explain the correlated functional status among segregating V segments, but an unknown experimental factor could not be excluded. Three of the identified cytomegalovirus-associated TCR beta chains were confirmed in vitro to be specific for cytomegalovirus antigens. A further reported finding was that TCR beta sequences accurately predicted the HLA-A and HLA-B alleles for most subjects in the first cohort. In a later genetic analysis, fewer N-insertions in productive TCRs were reported among donors in an Asian-associated ancestry cluster than the roughly 700-donor mean. For the cohort, immune exposure information was limited to CMV serostatus. In this cohort, only TCR beta chains were sequenced, and detectable features were limited by the absence of alpha or paired-chain data. Because HLA typing was unavailable for some donors at each locus, only the typed subset was used in association tests. In an earlier analysis of fewer than 700 of the donors, most TCR beta V segments appeared in productive rearrangements about 90% or about 30% of the time, broadly matching IMGT annotations. According to a later analysis, TCR association rates differed among HLA loci, with DRB1 alleles showing the most associated TCRs and HLA-C alleles showing the fewest. Most CMV-associated TCR beta chains appeared to be HLA-restricted in a later analysis, and the HLA associations seemed to be driven largely by CMV exposure. Sequencing depth was assumed to be roughly uniform across donors in the presence/absence analyses, though that assumption may not hold. A cluster of highly shared sequence variants was judged likely to be a technical artifact of the sequencing pipeline. Some IMGT-functional V segments, including TRBV6-2 and TRBV6-3, could not be distinguished by the 87-base-pair reads and were therefore excluded. When HLA alleles, especially DR and DQ, strongly co-occurred, attributing TCR associations to individual alleles was difficult. The study listed 164 TCR beta chains as associated with cytomegalovirus. In both the original and validation cohorts, the classifier was reported to diagnose cytomegalovirus status with high specificity and sensitivity. Because counts were too low, 15 or so rarely observed V segments, including chromosome 9 orphons, were excluded from the earlier analysis of about 500 of the donors. In a later analysis, several top co-occurrence clusters were reported to appear linked to parvovirus B19, influenza, CMV and Epstein-Barr virus. V-gene and J-gene trimming of TCR beta chains was associated with a missense DCLRE1C variant in a later genetic analysis, and the association was replicated in an independent cohort. It was suggested by the authors that the approach could potentially be generalized to other disease states and immunological phenotypes.

The germline V gene provides CDR1 SGHNT and CDR2 YENEEA. V and J are truncated by 8 bases and 2 bases respectively, leaving an intervening sequence of 22 bases. The cysteine opens and the phenylalanine closes a CDR3 of 16 amino acids. Only CDR3 DNA remains: 48 bases, in frame from the first base. Details on this clone: This clone's antigen is unknown. No much larger clone exists at a distance of one base, and base qualities are not known.

The V and J segments used are TRBV11-3 and TRBJ2-7, with a weak D call of TRBD2 (5 bases match). The receptor was derived from a woman aged 25 to 39 in good health and CMV-seropositive. The sample consisted of PBMCs. The CDR3 has the sequence CASSRSEGQKAYEQYF. Read as DNA, the sequence is TGTGCCAGCTCTCGATCAGAGGGCCAGAAAGCCTACGAGCAGTACTTC.